A single sample is the source of the 2 T cell receptor beta chains below, sequenced in a study of blood T cell repertoires in COVID-19. The method was immunoSEQ multiplex PCR; TCRdb's version includes in-frame clones alone and lacks a portion of them. This sample has over 150,000 clones, with around 79% found just once. Sample: peripheral blood. Receptors originate from a woman in her forties or fifties with acute or convalescent COVID-19.

The chain combines TRBV15 with TRBJ2-3; no firm D call. The CDR3 totals 14 residues. Germline assignment: CDR1 LNHNV and CDR2 YYDKDF (reference sequence). Deletions cut 1 base from V and 1 base from J, with 6 bases between. CDR3 amino acids: CATSRVARTDTQYF. For the CDR3, the DNA is TGTGCCACCAGCAGAGTCGCGCGCACAGATACGCAGTATTTT.

This rearrangement joins TRBV5-4 to TRBJ2-3; 9 nucleotides agree with TRBD1. CDR1 SGHNT and CDR2 YYREEE come from the germline V gene (reference sequence). The CDR3 totals 15 residues. Trimming at V came to 4 bases and at J to 3 bases, leaving 6 bases not matched to a gene. CDR3 nucleotides: TGTGCCAGCAGCCTGACAGGGGGAAAGACAGATACGCAGTATTTT. Protein product: CASSLTGGKTDTQYF.